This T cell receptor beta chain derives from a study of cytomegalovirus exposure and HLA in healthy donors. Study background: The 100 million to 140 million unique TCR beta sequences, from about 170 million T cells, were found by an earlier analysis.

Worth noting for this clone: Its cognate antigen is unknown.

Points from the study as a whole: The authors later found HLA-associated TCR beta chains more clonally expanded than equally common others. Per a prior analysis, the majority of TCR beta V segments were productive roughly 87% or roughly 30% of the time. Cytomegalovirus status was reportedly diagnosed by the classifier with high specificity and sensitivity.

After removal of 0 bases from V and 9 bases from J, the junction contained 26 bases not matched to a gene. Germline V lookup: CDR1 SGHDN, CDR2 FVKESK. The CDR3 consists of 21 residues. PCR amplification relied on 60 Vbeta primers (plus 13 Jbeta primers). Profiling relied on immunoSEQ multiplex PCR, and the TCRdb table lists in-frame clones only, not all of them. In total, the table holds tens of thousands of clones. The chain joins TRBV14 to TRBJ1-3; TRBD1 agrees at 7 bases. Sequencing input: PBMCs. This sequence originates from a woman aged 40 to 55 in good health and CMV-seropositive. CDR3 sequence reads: CASSQDVTPGQFGLKVSTIYF. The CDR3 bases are TGTGCCAGCAGCCAAGATGTAACACCGGGACAGTTTGGTCTCAAGGTGAGCACCATATATTTT.